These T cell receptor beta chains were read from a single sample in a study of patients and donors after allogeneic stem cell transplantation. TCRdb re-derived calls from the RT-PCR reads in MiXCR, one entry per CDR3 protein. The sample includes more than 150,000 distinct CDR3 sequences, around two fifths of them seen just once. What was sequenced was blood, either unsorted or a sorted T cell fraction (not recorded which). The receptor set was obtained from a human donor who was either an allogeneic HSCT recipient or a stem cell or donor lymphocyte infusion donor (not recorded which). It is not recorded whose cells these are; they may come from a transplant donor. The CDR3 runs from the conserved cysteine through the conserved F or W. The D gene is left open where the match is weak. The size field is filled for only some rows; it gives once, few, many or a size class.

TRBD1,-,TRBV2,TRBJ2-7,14,TGTGCCAGCAGTACCGGGACAGGGACCTACGAGCAGTACTTC,CASSTGTGTYEQYF
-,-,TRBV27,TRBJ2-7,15,TGTGCCAGCAGTTTTCAGAGAACTAAACCCTACGAGCAGTACTTC,CASSFQRTKPYEQYF
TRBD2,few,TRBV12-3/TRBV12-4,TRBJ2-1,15,TGTGCCAGCAGCACAAGACTAGCGGGAGGGAATGAGCAGTTCTTC,CASSTRLAGGNEQFF
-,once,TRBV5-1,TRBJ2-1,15,TGCGCCAGCAAGGGGGACTCGAAGGTCTACAATGAGCAGTTCTTC,CASKGDSKVYNEQFF
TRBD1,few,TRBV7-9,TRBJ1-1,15,TGTGCCAGCAGCTTGGATACAGGGGAGAACACTGAAGCTTTCTTT,CASSLDTGENTEAFF
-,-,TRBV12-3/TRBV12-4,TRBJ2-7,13,TGTGCCAGCAGTTTAGGGGAGGACTACGAGCAGTACTTC,CASSLGEDYEQYF
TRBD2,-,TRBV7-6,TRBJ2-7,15,TGTGCCAGCAGTATAGGGACTAGCGGATCCTACGAGCAGTACTTC,CASSIGTSGSYEQYF
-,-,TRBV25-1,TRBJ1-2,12,TGTGCCAGCAGTGAGAGGGAGAGTGGCTACACCTTC,CASSERESGYTF
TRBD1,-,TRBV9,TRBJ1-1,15,TGTGCCAGCAGCGGCCACGGGACAGGGGACACTGAAGCTTTCTTT,CASSGHGTGDTEAFF
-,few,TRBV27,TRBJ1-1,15,TGTGCCAGCAGTTTATCAGGGCCCATCGGCACTGAAGCTTTCTTT,CASSLSGPIGTEAFF
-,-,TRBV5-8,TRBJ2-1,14,TGTGCCAGCAGCTCACTAGCTTGGGGGCATGAGCAGTTCTTC,CASSSLAWGHEQFF
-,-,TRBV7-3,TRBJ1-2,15,TGTGCCAGCAGCCCTACCGGACAGAGTATATATGGCTACACCTTC,CASSPTGQSIYGYTF
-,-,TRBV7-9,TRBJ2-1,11,TGTGCCAGCAGCTCCTCTGGTGAGCAGTTCTTC,CASSSSGEQFF
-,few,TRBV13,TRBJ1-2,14,TGTGCCAGCAGCCTTCAAGGACAGAATGGTGGCTACACCTTC,CASSLQGQNGGYTF
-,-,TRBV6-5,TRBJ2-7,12,TGTGCCAGCAGAGGCAGTGCCTACGAGCAGTACTTC,CASRGSAYEQYF
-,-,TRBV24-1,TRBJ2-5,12,TGTGCCACCAGCCCCTCGGGAGAGACCCAGTACTTC,CATSPSGETQYF
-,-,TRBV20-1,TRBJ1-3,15,TGCAGTGCTAGATATGGGGGGCTAGAAGGAAACACCATATATTTT,CSARYGGLEGNTIYF
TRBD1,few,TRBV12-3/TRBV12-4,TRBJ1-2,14,TGTGCCAGCAGGCCAGGGGGCTTTAACTATGGCTACACCTTC,CASRPGGFNYGYTF
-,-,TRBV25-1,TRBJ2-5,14,TGTGCCAGCAGTGAGCCGGGACCTCAAGAGACCCAGTACTTC,CASSEPGPQETQYF
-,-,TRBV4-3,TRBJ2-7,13,TGCGCCAGCAGCCAAGGACAGCCCTACGAGCAGTACTTC,CASSQGQPYEQYF
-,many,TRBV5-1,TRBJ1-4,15,TGCGCCAGCAGCACACAGGGCCAAACGGTTGAAAAACTGTTTTTT,CASSTQGQTVEKLFF
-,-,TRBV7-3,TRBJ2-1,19,TGTGCCAGCAGCTTACGAGTACGGACTCTCCCGAGCTCCTACAATGAGCAGTTCTTC,CASSLRVRTLPSSYNEQFF
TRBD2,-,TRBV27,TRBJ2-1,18,TGTGCCAGCAGTTCGGACTGGACTAGCGGGAGTTGGAACAATGAGCAGTTCTTC,CASSSDWTSGSWNNEQFF
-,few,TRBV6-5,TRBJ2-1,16,TGTGCCAGCAGTTACTGGGTCGGGAGCTCCTACAATGAGCAGTTCTTC,CASSYWVGSSYNEQFF
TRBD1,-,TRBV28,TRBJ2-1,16,TGTGCCAGCAGCCAAACAGGGGTTGGCACCTACAATGAGCAGTTCTTC,CASSQTGVGTYNEQFF
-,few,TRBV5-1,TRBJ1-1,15,TGCGCCAGCAGCCCTTTACGGACGGACAACACTGAAGCTTTCTTT,CASSPLRTDNTEAFF
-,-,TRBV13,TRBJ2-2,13,TGTGCCAGCAGCTTAGTTCCTACCGGGGAGCTGTTTTTT,CASSLVPTGELFF
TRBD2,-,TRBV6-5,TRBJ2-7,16,TGTGCCAGCAGTTACCTACTAGCGGGAGTTCCATACGAGCAGTACTTC,CASSYLLAGVPYEQYF
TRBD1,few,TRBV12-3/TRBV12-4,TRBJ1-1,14,TGTGCCAGCAGTCGTCACAGGGGAAGCACTGAAGCTTTCTTT,CASSRHRGSTEAFF
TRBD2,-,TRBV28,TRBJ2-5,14,TGTGCCAGCACCTTACCCGGACTAGAGGAGACCCAGTACTTC,CASTLPGLEETQYF
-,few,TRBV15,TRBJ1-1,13,TGTGCCACCAGCAGAGATACAGGGACTGAAGCTTTCTTT,CATSRDTGTEAFF
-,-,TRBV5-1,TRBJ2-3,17,TGCGCCAGCAGGCCAGGTAGAGGCGGGACTAGCACAGATACGCAGTATTTT,CASRPGRGGTSTDTQYF
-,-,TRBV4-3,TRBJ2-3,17,TGCGCCAGCAGCCAAGATCTGGGGGGCTCTTCCACAGATACGCAGTATTTT,CASSQDLGGSSTDTQYF
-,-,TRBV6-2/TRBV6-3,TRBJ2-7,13,TGTGCCAGCAGTTACGAATATTCCTACGAGCAGTACTTC,CASSYEYSYEQYF
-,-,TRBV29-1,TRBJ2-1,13,TGCAGCGTTGAGGGGGGCCCTAACAATGAGCAGTTCTTC,CSVEGGPNNEQFF
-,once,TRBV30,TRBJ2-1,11,TGTGCCTGGAGTAGGAACAATGAGCAGTTCTTC,CAWSRNNEQFF
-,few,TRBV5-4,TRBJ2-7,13,TGTGCCAGCAGCTTAGGACAGTCCTACGAGCAGTACTTC,CASSLGQSYEQYF
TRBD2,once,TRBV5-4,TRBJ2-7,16,TGTGCCAGCAGCTACCCCAGCGGGAGGCAAACCTACGAGCAGTACTTC,CASSYPSGRQTYEQYF
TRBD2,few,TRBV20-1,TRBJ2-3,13,TGCAGTGCTAGAAACGGGAGGGCAGATACGCAGTATTTT,CSARNGRADTQYF
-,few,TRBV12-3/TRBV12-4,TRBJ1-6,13,TGTGCCAGCAGTCTGGCTGGGGCGGGCCCCCTCCACTTT,CASSLAGAGPLHF
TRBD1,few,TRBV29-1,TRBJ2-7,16,TGCAGCGTGGAGGAGCCTCGGGACAGGGGGACCTACGAGCAGTACTTC,CSVEEPRDRGTYEQYF
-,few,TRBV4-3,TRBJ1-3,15,TGCGCCAGCAGCCAAGGGGGTGGGCTCGGAAACACCATATATTTT,CASSQGGGLGNTIYF
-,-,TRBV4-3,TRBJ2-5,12,TGCGCCAGCAGCCAAGATATGAGAATCCAGTACTTC,CASSQDMRIQYF
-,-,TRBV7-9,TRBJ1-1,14,TGTGCCAGCAGCACGGAACTCCCTGGCACTGAAGCTTTCTTT,CASSTELPGTEAFF
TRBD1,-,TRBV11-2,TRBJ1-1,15,TGTGCCAGCAGCTTAGTTGGGACAGATAACACTGAAGCTTTCTTT,CASSLVGTDNTEAFF